This T cell receptor (beta chain) was recovered during a study of CD8 T cells in ankylosing spondylitis (dated by TCRdb to 2017 to 2019). As for the study more broadly: The study set out to find disease-linked TCR variants by profiling T cell receptor beta repertoires in ankylosing spondylitis patients and healthy donors. Peripheral blood was sampled, and synovial fluid was also collected from ankylosing spondylitis patients. In total, the full study cohort was made up of 95 to 110 healthy donors and about two dozen ankylosing spondylitis patients.

Study-wide conclusions, independent of this receptor: A TCR beta motif of roughly 8 highly homologous amino acid variants appeared characteristic of blood from ankylosing spondylitis patients. The disease-linked clones had a CD8+ phenotype and were found at relatively low frequencies in peripheral blood. According to the report, matched synovial fluid samples from ankylosing spondylitis patients were significantly enriched for the disease-linked clones. Some motif variants were previously reported in synovial fluid and blood of reactive arthritis patients, suggesting common disease-initiation mechanisms.

As concerns this clonotype: It lacks a known antigen. Base qualities are not recorded, but no much larger clone differs from it by a single base.

TCRdb names Illumina HiSeq 2500 as the instrument used. Quantitative 5'-RACE with molecular barcodes was used to prepare TCR beta libraries. The paper's processing steps were these. Disease-linked TCR variants were identified with a new computational method built on a probabilistic model of VDJ rearrangement. The public reads were reprocessed in TCRdb via fastp at Q25 and MiXCR, keeping in-frame beta chains. Each record represents a unique CDR3 protein, reported with the most common genes and DNA among its rows. Here the V and J calls rest on TCRdb's processing, not on the authors' analysis. A total of roughly 400,000 distinct CDR3 sequences appear in this sample, more than 20% of them only once. Approximately 15% of the sample is taken by the ten largest. The receptor comes from a male donor with ankylosing spondylitis. The sequencing sample was made of blood, either unsorted or a sorted T cell fraction (not recorded which).

The nucleotides read TGTGCCAGCAGTTACCTTCTTACTAGGGGGAATGAGCAGTTCTTC. The encoded protein is CASSYLLTRGNEQFF. Recombination connected TRBV6-2 or TRBV6-3 to TRBJ2-1; a tentative D call is TRBD1 (6 bases match). The germline V gene supplies CDR1 MNHEY and CDR2 SVGEGT. The CDR3 spans 15 residues, from the cysteine through the phenylalanine. The sequence is cut down to CDR3 DNA, 45 bases in frame from base 1. V is clipped by 2 bases and J by 7 bases, and the sequence between their germline boundaries is 15 bases long.